The T cell receptor (beta chain) under discussion was sequenced for a study of T-cell reconstitution after alpha-beta-depleted transplantation in children. Trimming took 7 bases from V and 7 from J, leaving 16 bases between them. The CDR3 extends over 13 amino acids. CDR1 MNHEY and CDR2 SMNVEV come from the germline V gene (reference sequence). The authors prepared the TCRbeta library with unique molecular identifiers. Each CDR3 protein gets one entry after TCRdb re-called the PCR reads with MiXCR. The sample consists of about 340,000 distinct CDR3 sequences, approximately 12% of them appearing once.

This chain connects TRBV27 to TRBJ1-2; tentatively, D is TRBD1 (5 bases). The sample in question was PBMCs, obtained from the stem cell graft. This TCR was sampled from a human donor who donated a stem cell graft to a child with Fanconi anemia. The CDR3 protein is CASTNGGGSGYTF. The CDR3 DNA follows: TGTGCCAGCACCAACGGGGGAGGGAGTGGCTACACCTTC.